These T cell receptor beta chains were read from a single sample in a study of T cells in Graves' hyperthyroidism and ophthalmopathy. Each CDR3 protein gets one entry after TCRdb re-called the multiplex PCR reads with MiXCR. The sample holds some 150,000 distinct CDR3 sequences; roughly a fifth are singletons and the top ten take 60% to 80%. Sequencing was carried out using blood. All receptors come from a woman in her 50s with Graves' hyperthyroidism that later progressed to Graves' ophthalmopathy. Both conserved end residues are part of each CDR3. Fields, in order: V gene, clone size, J gene, D gene, CDR3 protein, CDR3 DNA. A D gene is named only where the DNA matches it firmly. The size of a clone is reported for some rows only, either as once, few or many, or as a class for expanded clones.

TRBV5-1	many	TRBJ1-1	-	CASSPGWGTTEAFF	TGCGCCAGCAGCCCGGGGTGGGGGACCACTGAAGCTTTCTTT
TRBV28	-	TRBJ2-1	TRBD2	CASSLLRGGPGDEQFF	TGTGCCAGCAGTTTATTGAGGGGAGGGCCCGGCGATGAGCAGTTCTTC
TRBV3-1	few	TRBJ2-7	TRBD2	CASSQGGGFSYEQYF	TGTGCCAGCAGCCAGGGGGGAGGGTTCTCCTACGAGCAGTACTTC
TRBV11-2	-	TRBJ1-1	TRBD1	CASSGGTGNPRRENTEAFF	TGTGCCAGCAGCGGGGGGACAGGTAACCCGCGACGAGAGAACACTGAAGCTTTCTTT
TRBV11-2	many	TRBJ2-3	-	CASSLNRGYSDTDTQYF	TGTGCCAGCAGCTTAAATCGTGGGTATAGTGACACAGATACGCAGTATTTT
TRBV27	-	TRBJ1-1	-	CASSGLSGNTEAFF	TGTGCCAGCAGCGGCCTGTCAGGGAACACTGAAGCTTTCTTT
TRBV18	many	TRBJ1-4	TRBD1	CASSLDREELFF	TGTGCCAGCTCCCTGGACAGGGAGGAACTGTTTTTT
TRBV5-1	-	TRBJ2-1	TRBD2	CASGGGLAGNEQFF	TGCGCCAGCGGGGGGGGACTAGCGGGCAATGAGCAGTTCTTC
TRBV28	-	TRBJ2-2	TRBD2	CASSWVAGDTGELFF	TGTGCCAGCAGTTGGGTAGCGGGAGACACCGGGGAGCTGTTTTTT
TRBV30	many	TRBJ2-7	TRBD1	CAWRRGQGVRAYEQYF	TGTGCCTGGAGGCGCGGACAGGGGGTCAGGGCTTACGAGCAGTACTTC
TRBV7-9	many	TRBJ1-1	-	CASSERPAIAMNTEAFF	TGTGCCAGCAGCGAGCGCCCCGCAATAGCTATGAACACTGAAGCTTTCTTT
TRBV9	-	TRBJ2-3	TRBD2	CASSVGLATGVGTDTQYF	TGTGCCAGCAGCGTTGGACTAGCTACCGGGGTGGGCACAGATACGCAGTATTTT
TRBV12-3/TRBV12-4	many	TRBJ2-3	TRBD1	CASSLQGADTQYF	TGTGCCAGCAGCTTACAGGGGGCAGATACGCAGTATTTT
TRBV12-3/TRBV12-4	many	TRBJ2-1	-	CASSFLDRTNEQFF	TGTGCCAGCAGTTTCCTCGACAGGACGAATGAGCAGTTCTTC
TRBV20-1	many	TRBJ1-2	-	CSARDPVGYGYTF	TGCAGTGCTCGGGACCCAGTAGGGTATGGCTACACCTTC
TRBV11-2	-	TRBJ2-5	TRBD2	CASSLVGTSGSETQYF	TGTGCCAGCAGCTTAGTTGGGACTAGCGGGTCGGAGACCCAGTACTTC